This T cell receptor (beta chain) was found in a study of PD-L1 blockade in urothelial cancer (dated by TCRdb to about 2017). Concerning the study at large: Every patient began therapy at some point between 2014 and 2015 and was given atezolizumab 1,200 mg intravenously every 3 weeks. Twenty-five of 29 patients were males with bladder-origin urothelial cancer, and about 60% of the roughly 30 reported a prior smoking history. Patients had an ECOG performance status of 0 or 1 and had received between 0 and 3 prior chemotherapy regimens. Blood samples were analyzed 3 weeks after the start of treatment (second dose) and 6 weeks after the start of treatment. Blood samples yielded a median of approximately 150,000 T cells and 65,000 to 95,000 unique TCRs, with median clonality 0.080. The study was an exploratory multi-omic analysis of somatic, immune and clinical correlates of response to PD-L1 blockade with atezolizumab in urothelial cancer. Pretreatment tumor samples, along with matched peripheral blood serially collected before and after atezolizumab treatment, were subjected to TCR sequencing. Durable clinical benefit was defined as a progression-free survival longer than 6 months, and TCR features were additionally tested against progression-free survival and overall survival. In the same patients who had TCR sequencing, pretreatment tumors also underwent whole exome sequencing and RNA sequencing. Durable clinical benefit was achieved by nine patients but not by the remaining 20. Approximately 29 patients had pretreatment blood TCR-seq, roughly 25 had at least one posttreatment blood collection, and roughly 25 had tumor TCR-seq.

Turning to this clone: The antigen it binds to is not known. Base-call qualities are not available, and no considerably larger clone is one nucleotide away.

In light of the paper, this sample's time point label describes: pretreatment peripheral blood. A cohort of around 29 patients with locally advanced or metastatic urothelial carcinoma, treated at Memorial Sloan Kettering on a trial protocol, was included. Peripheral blood mononuclear cells were collected from each patient pretreatment and during treatment, giving between 1 and 8 total time points per patient. The Qiagen DNeasy Blood extraction kit was used to purify genomic DNA from total PBMCs and tumor samples. Collected pretreatment and during treatment, PBMCs were isolated and stored as previously described. Each PCR received spiked-in synthetic TCR analog templates so that absolute template abundance could be estimated from read counts. Using the immunoSEQ assay, TCRbeta CDR3 regions were amplified from genomic DNA with bias-controlled V and J gene primers. Sequencing of rearranged TCRbeta segments was performed at approximately 20X coverage. For the original study's pipeline: Sequencing errors were corrected by clustering and CDR3s were annotated against IMGT to assign V, D and J genes. Downstream analyses used only productive TCRbeta rearrangements and left out out-of-frame or stop-codon sequences. Clonality was computed as one minus Shannon entropy normalized by the log of the number of unique productive sequences. Fisher's exact test with Benjamini-Hochberg correction, using a cutoff of adjusted p below 0.01, was how clones that differed between time points or between blood and tumor were identified. TCRdb took this table from immuneACCESS and kept in-frame rearrangements with V and J called. Such tables lack part of the clones; where checked against another copy, unresolved V genes explain under half of the gap, and the rest is unexplained. Clone size and V and J calls were adopted from that table, with D and trimming inferred from the DNA. The sample contains about 93,000 clones, nearly 90% of them found a single time. The ten largest clones represent under 2% of the sample.

What the authors observed across the whole study: Improved progression-free and overall survival was found to be associated with pretreatment peripheral blood TCR clonality below the median. At 3 weeks after the start of treatment, tumor-associated TCR clones in peripheral blood had expanded more in patients with durable benefit (n ≈ 22, p = 0.022). Because the sample size was small (n ≈ 30) and many exploratory analyses were performed, the results are intended to be hypothesis-generating.

CDR1 is given as MNHNS and CDR2 as SASEGT, both from the germline V gene. There are 15 amino acids in the CDR3, from cysteine to phenylalanine inclusive. Only the CDR3 DNA is retained, 45 bases long and in frame from the first base. Trimming takes 6 bases off V and 2 bases off J; junction bases not matched to a gene: 3. The sequence came from a man aged 55-75 years with urothelial cancer. The V and J segments used are TRBV6-1 and TRBJ2-2, and 10 junction bases match TRBD1. The material sequenced was PBMCs, taken around atezolizumab (anti-PD-L1) treatment. The base sequence is TGTGCCAGCAGCCGACAGGGGGCTAACACCGGGGAGCTGTTTTTT. Its product reads: CASSRQGANTGELFF.